Sequencing of this T cell receptor (beta chain) was carried out in a study of CD8+CD57+ T cells in acquired aplastic anemia (dated by TCRdb to 2016 to 2019). Notes on the research overall: On average, sorted CD4+ and CD8+ cells yielded 3 to 4 ug of extracted DNA, with a range of roughly 0.19 to 27.4 ug. Mean read counts for healthy donor samples were 8.5 million to 10.8 million for CD4+ cells and under 14 million for CD8+ cells.

Only a few counts were recorded for this clonotype. Its specific antigen is unknown. Base qualities are not provided; no much larger clone lies one nucleotide away. Results and caveats for the whole study, not just this receptor: CD8+ Simpson's diversity did not differ significantly between patients and healthy controls (P=0.060). Roughly 31 CD8+ CDR3 sequences were shared between patients and controls but appeared highly expressed in patients and within their immunodominant clones.

Genomic DNA served as template for TCR beta VDJ combination and CDR3 sequence profiling. TCR repertoire sequencing was run on an Illumina HiSeq 2000. In the paper's pipeline: TRBV/TRBJ rearrangement plots, CDR3 size and DJ length profiles, and Simpson's diversity index were used to assess repertoires. The immunodominant clone was defined as the most abundant DNA sequence in deep sequencing data. CDR3 amino acid sequences were screened for sharing across subjects and were compared with published repertoires and the VDJdb database. TCRdb ran its own pipeline on the public reads, namely fastp trimming at Q25 and MiXCR clone calling, and kept in-frame beta chains. Under each unique CDR3 protein, matching rows form one entry showing the most common genes and DNA. These V and J calls are TCRdb output, not the study's own analysis. In this sample the table shows just over 400,000 distinct CDR3 sequences, 55% to 70% of which occur a single time. The top ten clonotypes cover 3.5% to 4.5% of the sample.

In the study, sorted CD4+ and CD8+ blood T cells from patients with severe aplastic anemia and from healthy subjects underwent deep sequencing of TCR repertoires. Ficoll-Paque density gradient centrifugation was used to isolate peripheral blood mononuclear cells. Before DNA extraction, CD4+ and CD8+ T cells were sorted with FACS or magnetic beads. Relative to germline, V is missing 9 bases and J is missing 2 bases, with 2 bases of the junction outside any gene match. The CDR3 numbers 15 residues from cysteine through phenylalanine. Only the CDR3 region is kept as DNA, spanning 45 bases read in frame from base 1. CDR1 and CDR2 are read off the germline V gene as KGHDR and SFDVKD.

Sequenced material: sorted CD4+, CD8+, or CD8+CD57+ T cells (not recorded which) from PBMCs. The receptor was derived from a human donor in good health, serving as a control. The chain is made from TRBV24-1 and TRBJ2-2; 13 middle bases align to TRBD2. The bases read TGTGCCACCGGGGGACTAGCGGGAAACACCGGGGAGCTGTTTTTT. Its protein product is CATGGLAGNTGELFF.